The 29 T cell receptor beta chains presented below share a single source sample, sequenced in a study of T-cell reconstitution after alpha-beta-depleted transplantation in children listed by TCRdb under 2016. The library was made by PCR. Sequencing took place on an Illumina HiSeq 2500. TCR library preparation used molecular barcoding, with unique molecular identifiers applied to normalize quantification of the TCRbeta repertoire. Clones were called with MiXCR by TCRdb after fastp trimmed the public reads at Q25, and only in-frame beta chains were retained. Every entry covers one CDR3 protein and lists the most common genes and DNA from its rows. The sample profile shows 200,000 to 250,000 distinct CDR3 sequences; under 9.5% of them were found once. The ten top clones hold just under 6.5% of the sample. Interpreted using the paper, the treatment or condition label stands for: allogeneic hematopoietic cell transplantation with graft depleted of TCRalphabeta T cells and CD19 B cells.

The input for sequencing was PBMCs, mostly from graft donor cells, taken 180 days after TCRalphabeta/CD19-depleted stem cell transplant. These receptors all stem from a male patient aged 10 to 17 who had a stem cell transplant for acute lymphoblastic leukemia, so the T cells may come from the graft donor.

Relative to its sample, this clonotype is medium-sized (0.01 to 0.1%). The rearrangement uses TRBV6-6 and TRBJ1-5, with a tentative D call TRBD1 (5 bases). The ends were cut back, 6 bases at V and 2 bases at J, with 23 bases in the middle. Germline assignment: CDR1 MNHNY and CDR2 SVGAGI (reference sequence). The CDR3 has 18 residues. CDR3 sequence: CASSLREVVLIGNQPQHF. DNA for the CDR3: TGTGCCAGCAGCCTCAGGGAGGTGGTGCTGATTGGCAATCAGCCCCAGCATTTT.

This clonotype was seen only a few times. This sequence joins TRBV12-5 and TRBJ2-5; TRBD1 or TRBD2 may be the D gene (5 bases each). CDR3 length: 14 residues. CDR1 and CDR2 from the germline V gene are LGHNT and FRNRAP. The germline V and J ends were trimmed by 7 bases and 1 base, with 13 bases remaining between them. The CDR3 here is CASAGLQAQETQYF. Here the CDR3 DNA reads TGTGCTAGTGCGGGGCTACAGGCCCAAGAGACCCAGTACTTC.

This clonotype showed up many times. The V gene is TRBV20-1, the J gene TRBJ2-1, with no clear D. V was cut by 3 bases and J by 0 bases, with 9 bases left in between. The CDR3 is made up of 14 amino acids. The germline V gene encodes CDR1 DFQATT and CDR2 SNEGSKA (reference sequence). Here the CDR3 reads CSARGRSSYNEQFF. The CDR3 DNA sequence: TGCAGTGCTAGGGGTAGAAGCTCCTACAATGAGCAGTTCTTC.

This clonotype was observed many times. The chain combines TRBV7-9 with TRBJ1-3; D is unresolved. CDR3 length: 14 residues. Trimming shortened V by 5 bases and J by 0 bases, and 8 bases separated the two germline ends. CDR1 SEHNR and CDR2 FQNEAQ come from the germline V gene (reference sequence). The CDR3 region is CASSAPSSGNTIYF. As DNA, the CDR3 is TGTGCCAGCAGCGCACCCTCCTCTGGAAACACCATATATTTT. The variable domain in full, completed from reference TRBV7-9 and TRBJ1-3, reads DTGVSQNPRHKITKRGQNVTFRCDPISEHNRLYWYRQTLGQGPEFLTYFQNEAQLEKSRLLSDRFSAERPKGSFSTLEIQRTEQGDSAMYLCASSAPSSGNTIYFGEGSWLTVV.

This clonotype has at least ten counts. The chain recombines TRBV20-1 with TRBJ2-5; no firm D call. Germline values: CDR1 DFQATT, CDR2 SNEGSKA (reference sequence). The CDR3 loop spans 11 amino acids. Trimming took off 7 bases at V and 2 bases at J, with 8 bases between the two ends. Written as DNA, the CDR3 is TGCAGTGTAGATAGACAAGAGACCCAGTACTTC. It yields the protein CSVDRQETQYF.

As regards this clonotype: It may be a read error: a sequence one base away is much more abundant. The chain employs TRBV5-1 and TRBJ1-2; 7 bases line up with TRBD1. Germline loops: CDR1 SGHRS, CDR2 YFSETQ. The CDR3 covers 14 residues. V lost 4 bases to trimming and J lost 7 bases; unmatched junction nucleotides: 10. The CDR3 DNA is TGCGCCAGCAGCATGGGGGGACAGTCCTGTGGCTACACCTTC. It specifies CASSMGGQSCGYTF.

Of note for this clonotype: Given a much more abundant clone one base away, this may be a read error. The chain joins TRBV15 to TRBJ2-7; a possible D gene is TRBD1 (7 bases). Germline CDR1 and CDR2: LNHNV and YYDKDF (reference sequence). The CDR3 spans 16 residues. CDR3 DNA sequence: TGTGCCACCAGCAGAACCGGCGGAGGGGGCGGATACGGGCAGTACTTC. Protein sequence: CATSRTGGGGGYGQYF.

This clonotype was found many times. CDR3 loop: CASSLQTRLMGYEQYF. The CDR3, as DNA: TGTGCCAGCAGCTTACAGACTAGGCTCATGGGCTACGAGCAGTACTTC. The chain employs TRBV7-8 and TRBJ2-7; perhaps TRBD2 as D (6 bases). Trimming pared 2 bases from V and 3 bases from J, leaving 17 bases between. This CDR3 contains 16 residues. CDR1 is SGHVS and CDR2 is FQNEAQ in the germline V gene.

This clonotype was counted at least ten times. V and J are TRBV3-1 and TRBJ1-2, with TRBD1 as a possible D gene (6 bases). Germline CDR1 LGHDT, CDR2 YNNKEL (reference sequence). CDR3 size: 16 residues. V was trimmed by 4 bases and J by 5 bases, leaving 20 bases between them. The CDR3 coding sequence is TGTGCCAGCAGCCTTTATGGGAACAGGGCGGATTATGGCTACACCTTC. Its protein product is CASSLYGNRADYGYTF.

This clonotype has ten or more counts. The V call is TRBV2, the J call TRBJ2-7; 8 bases match TRBD1. The CDR3 is made up of 14 amino acids. V gave up 7 bases and J gave up 2 bases; unmatched junction bases: 7. Germline CDR1 is SNHLY and CDR2 is FYNNEI. CDR3: CASMGGTGPYEQYF. The CDR3 region has the DNA TGTGCCAGCATGGGCGGGACAGGACCCTACGAGCAGTACTTC.

This clonotype was found many times. The CDR3 nucleotides read TGTGCCAGCAGTCCCGGACAGGTTTGGGACTATGGCTACACCTTC. The encoded protein is CASSPGQVWDYGYTF. The chain combines TRBV12-3 or TRBV12-4 with TRBJ1-2, with 7 bases that match TRBD1. The CDR3 extends over 15 amino acids. V lost 5 bases and J lost 3; bases outside the gene matches: 9.

This clonotype was observed at least ten times. CDR3: CASNHLGTGPYNEQFF. The CDR3 bases are TGTGCCAGCAACCACCTAGGGACAGGCCCCTACAATGAGCAGTTCTTC. The rearrangement links TRBV3-1 to TRBJ2-1; 8 bases align to TRBD1. Germline V lookup: CDR1 LGHDT, CDR2 YNNKEL (reference sequence). The CDR3 is made up of 16 amino acids. Trimming took 7 bases from V and 2 from J; bases not matched to a gene: 10.

In this sample, this clonotype turned up many times. The CDR3 coding sequence is TGTGCCAGCAGCCAAGACAGGGCCTCCTACGAGCAGTACTTC. This gives the protein CASSQDRASYEQYF. This sequence joins TRBV4-2 and TRBJ2-7; tentatively, D is TRBD1 (5 bases). Trimming pared 0 bases from V and 0 bases from J, leaving 6 bases between. The CDR3 runs 14 residues. The V gene's germline CDR1 is LGHNA and CDR2 YNFKEQ.

This clonotype has at least ten counts. The chain is built from TRBV4-1 and TRBJ1-4; D not resolved. Germline CDR1 is MGHRA and CDR2 is YSYEKL. CDR3 length: 15 residues. Trimming cost V 4 bases and J 5 bases, with 14 bases left between them. CDR3 amino acids: CASSPHGSPNEKLFF. CDR3 nucleotides: TGCGCCAGCAGCCCCCATGGGTCCCCAAATGAAAAACTGTTTTTT.

The table lists this clonotype with many counts. This sequence joins TRBV11-2 and TRBJ2-1, with D possibly matching TRBD2 (6 bases). V lost 3 bases and J 3 bases, leaving 12 bases between the germline ends. CDR1 and CDR2 (germline): SGHAT, FQNNGV. The CDR3 spans 15 residues. The CDR3 DNA follows: TGTGCCAGCAGCTTCGCGGGACTCAACTACAATGAGCAGTTCTTC. This sequence encodes CASSFAGLNYNEQFF.

Ten or more counts support this clonotype. V usage is TRBV6-1 and J usage is TRBJ1-1; a weak D match, TRBD1 (5 bases). V lost 5 bases and J 7 bases, leaving 20 bases between the germline ends. The CDR3 has 15 amino acids. Germline-derived CDR1 and CDR2 are MNHNS and SASEGT. The CDR3 nucleotides read TGTGCCAGCAGTCATCCGACAGCTACTACGTTTGAAGCTTTCTTT. It codes for CASSHPTATTFEAFF.

In DNA, the CDR3 is TGCAGTGCTTTGGGACTAGCGGGTCCCCCGGGCAATGAGCAGTTCTTC. Its protein product is CSALGLAGPPGNEQFF. The V and J genes are TRBV20-1 and TRBJ2-1; 12 nucleotides align to TRBD2. V trimming: 5 bases; J trimming: 6 bases; junction bases outside the gene matches: 11. The V gene's germline CDR1 is DFQATT and CDR2 SNEGSKA (reference sequence). The CDR3 contains 16 residues.

This clonotype has ten or more counts. The rearrangement links TRBV6-5 to TRBJ2-1; 12 nucleotides match TRBD2. Germline CDR1 reads MNHEY; CDR2 reads SVGAGI. J lost 4 bases, V lost 3 bases, and 4 bases had no gene match. The CDR3 loop spans 16 amino acids. CDR3 region: CASSYTSGGTYNEQFF. The CDR3 nucleotides read TGTGCCAGCAGTTATACTAGCGGGGGGACATACAATGAGCAGTTCTTC.

This clonotype occurred many times. The chain uses TRBV11-2 and TRBJ1-3, with a tentative D call TRBD1 (5 bases). This CDR3 region has 19 residues. V shed 3 bases and J shed 4 bases, with 25 bases lying between them. The germline V gene encodes CDR1 SGHAT and CDR2 FQNNGV. The CDR3 region has the DNA TGTGCCAGCAGCTTGGAACTTCGACAGTACCCTGGGCGAGGAAACACCATATATTTT. Protein sequence: CASSLELRQYPGRGNTIYF.

This clonotype has a count of ten or more. The rearrangement joins TRBV20-1 to TRBJ2-1, with TRBD2 matching 7 bases. CDR1 is DFQATT, CDR2 SNEGSKA, per germline (reference sequence). The V and J ends lost 0 bases and 2 bases, in that order; junction bases with no gene match: 4. There are 15 residues in the CDR3. This CDR3 is CSARDPGRPYNEQFF. CDR3 coding DNA: TGCAGTGCTAGAGATCCCGGGAGGCCCTACAATGAGCAGTTCTTC.

This clonotype appeared many times. This chain connects TRBV5-1 to TRBJ2-7; TRBD1 aligns across 8 bases. The germline CDR1 and CDR2 sequences are SGHRS and YFSETQ. The CDR3 loop spans 17 amino acids. V shed 0 bases, J shed 1 base, and the junction held 9 bases outside the gene matches. CDR3 residues: CASSLGRRQGPSYEQYF. The DNA of the CDR3 is TGCGCCAGCAGCTTGGGGCGCCGACAGGGGCCTTCCTACGAGCAGTACTTC.

The table lists this clonotype with a few counts. The chain links TRBV3-1 to TRBJ1-6, with D unclear. CDR1 is LGHDT, CDR2 YNNKEL, per germline (reference sequence). The V end was cut by 1 base, the J end by 10 bases, with 5 bases between. CDR3 length: 12 amino acids. CDR3: CASSQGYSPLHF. The CDR3 DNA reads TGTGCCAGCAGCCAAGGTTACTCACCCCTCCACTTT.

This clonotype was recorded many times. The chain uses TRBV20-1 and TRBJ2-3, with 10 bases that match TRBD2. With V trimmed by 1 base and J by 2 bases, 3 bases remained unmatched. Looked up from germline, CDR1 is DFQATT and CDR2 is SNEGSKA (reference sequence). This CDR3 comprises 15 residues. Here the CDR3 reads CSARATSGFTDTQYF. DNA for the CDR3: TGCAGTGCTAGAGCGACTAGCGGGTTCACAGATACGCAGTATTTT.

Ten or more counts support this clonotype. The chain combines TRBV19 with TRBJ1-2, with D maybe TRBD1 (5 bases). The CDR3 covers 15 residues. The germline V and J ends were trimmed by 5 bases and 2 bases, with 15 bases remaining between them. Germline V CDR1 and CDR2: LNHDA, SQIVND (reference sequence). CDR3 sequence: CASSDPFGGNYGYTF. The CDR3 DNA reads as TGTGCCAGTAGTGATCCCTTCGGGGGGAACTATGGCTACACCTTC.

This chain uses TRBV12-3 or TRBV12-4 with TRBJ1-2; no clear D gene. This CDR3 region has 16 residues. Trimming took 2 bases from V and 4 from J, leaving 17 bases between them. The CDR3 DNA sequence: TGTGCCAGCAGTTTAAGGTTCGGATCGGGCGTCTATGGCTACACCTTC. It encodes CASSLRFGSGVYGYTF.

This clonotype showed up many times. The V gene is TRBV6-2 or TRBV6-3, the J gene TRBJ2-1; 7 bases agree with TRBD1. The CDR3 runs 14 residues. Per the germline V gene, CDR1 is MNHEY and CDR2 is SVGEGT. The V and J ends lost 10 bases and 1 base, in that order; junction bases with no gene match: 7. CDR3 bases: TGTGCCACCTCGGGACAGTCATCCTACAATGAGCAGTTCTTC. Amino acid sequence: CATSGQSSYNEQFF.

At least ten counts were recorded for this clonotype. The chain carries TRBV28 and TRBJ2-5; 9 nucleotides line up with TRBD1. The CDR3 consists of 15 residues. V dropped 3 bases and J dropped 5; count of bases not matched to a gene: 7. CDR1 is MDHEN and CDR2 is SYDVKM in the germline V gene. The CDR3 bases are TGTGCCAGCAGTTTTCGGGACAGGGATAAGGAGACCCAGTACTTC. It translates to CASSFRDRDKETQYF.

This clonotype appeared many times. The rearrangement joins TRBV20-1 to TRBJ2-7; TRBD2 agrees at 10 bases. From germline, CDR1 is DFQATT and CDR2 SNEGSKA (reference sequence). This CDR3 is 14 amino acids long. V was clipped by 6 bases and J by 3 bases; unmatched bases: 8. Written as DNA, the CDR3 is TGCAGTGCCTCCGGGGCTAGCGGGAGCTACGAGCAGTACTTC. Its protein product is CSASGASGSYEQYF.

CDR3 nucleotides: TGTGCCAGCTCACCCAGGACAGATAATGAAAAACTGTTTTTT. This encodes CASSPRTDNEKLFF. V usage is TRBV18 and J usage is TRBJ1-4, with D possibly being TRBD1 (6 bases). Germline V lookup: CDR1 KGHSH, CDR2 LQKENI. This CDR3 contains 14 residues. V lost 3 bases to trimming and J lost 4 bases, with 9 bases between them.